This T cell receptor beta chain was sequenced during a study of T cells after yellow fever vaccination. Study-level results: Compared with primary, the secondary response was weaker and peaked at day 5, not 15.

CDR1 and CDR2 (germline): SGHTA, FQGNSA. Trimming removed 7 bases at V and 4 bases at J, with 10 bases between. The CDR3 has 12 amino acids. As TCR cDNA was made by 5'RACE template switching, a universal primer site and UMIs were added. MiXCR, applied by TCRdb to the 5' RACE reads, yields one record per CDR3 protein. The sample records approximately 240,000 distinct CDR3 sequences, approximately 3.6% being singletons. In this sample, this clonotype turned up many times. The antigen is not known. The rearrangement uses TRBV7-2 and TRBJ2-5; unclear D gene. The receptor was isolated from a man aged 18 to 30 who received the YFV17D yellow fever vaccine. The material was PBMCs, obtained 15 days after the yellow fever booster vaccination. DNA of the CDR3: TGTGCCAGCATTCTTCGCGGAGAGACCCAGTACTTC. It is translated as CASILRGETQYF.